Listed below are T cell receptor beta chains from one sample, sequenced in a study of T-cell memory formation after mild COVID-19. A single record per CDR3 protein comes from TCRdb applying MiXCR to the 5' RACE reads. This table holds approximately 250,000 distinct CDR3 sequences, about a sixth found once. Sample: PBMCs or a T cell subset sorted from them (not recorded which). All receptors derive from a man between 18 and 29 years old who had mild COVID-19 (a few samples of this study predate the infection). Cell type and time point are not known. The CDR3 runs from the conserved cysteine through the conserved F or W. D genes are given only for firm matches.

d_call	j_call	v_call	cdr3_aa
TRBD1	TRBJ2-2	TRBV7-9	CASSPWQGAPGELFF
.	TRBJ2-3	TRBV9	CASSADGGPSTDTQYF
TRBD1	TRBJ1-4	TRBV5-1	CASSFGQGTEKLFF
.	TRBJ2-1	TRBV3-1	CASSQSELYNEQFF
TRBD1	TRBJ1-1	TRBV12-3/TRBV12-4	CASSPIQGAANTEAFF
.	TRBJ1-1	TRBV19	CASSIDRRWTEAFF
.	TRBJ2-3	TRBV7-6	CASSPRADTQYF
TRBD1	TRBJ1-2	TRBV7-9	CASRYLTGQVNYGYTF
TRBD2	TRBJ2-3	TRBV6-6	CASSYGRATTDTQYF
.	TRBJ1-1	TRBV7-9	CASTLVRPGTEAFF
.	TRBJ2-5	TRBV6-2/TRBV6-3	CASSMAGWETQYF
.	TRBJ1-1	TRBV6-6	CASSETHLSTEAFF
.	TRBJ2-2	TRBV10-2	CASSEMYTGELFF
.	TRBJ2-2	TRBV6-2/TRBV6-3	CASSYSSSRELFF